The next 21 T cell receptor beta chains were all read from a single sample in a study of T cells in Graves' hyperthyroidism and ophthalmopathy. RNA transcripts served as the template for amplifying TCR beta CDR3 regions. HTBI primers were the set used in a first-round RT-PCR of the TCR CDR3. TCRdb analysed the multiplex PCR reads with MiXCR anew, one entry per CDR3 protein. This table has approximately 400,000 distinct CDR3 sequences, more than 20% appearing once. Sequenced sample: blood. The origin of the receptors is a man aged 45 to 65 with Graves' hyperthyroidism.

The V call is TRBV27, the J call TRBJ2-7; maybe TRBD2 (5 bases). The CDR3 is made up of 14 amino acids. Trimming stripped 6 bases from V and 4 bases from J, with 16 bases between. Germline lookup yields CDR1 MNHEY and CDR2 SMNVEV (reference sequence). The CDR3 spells CASSPPGRGYEQYF. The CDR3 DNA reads TGTGCCAGCAGCCCCCCGGGCCGGGGATACGAGCAGTACTTC.

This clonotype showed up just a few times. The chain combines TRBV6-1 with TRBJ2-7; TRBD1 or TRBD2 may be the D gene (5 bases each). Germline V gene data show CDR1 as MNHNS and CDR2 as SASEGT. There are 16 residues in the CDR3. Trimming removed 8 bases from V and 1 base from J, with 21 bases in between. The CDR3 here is CASDQSGTLKSYEQYF. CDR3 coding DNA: TGTGCCAGCGACCAATCCGGGACGCTTAAGTCCTACGAGCAGTACTTC.

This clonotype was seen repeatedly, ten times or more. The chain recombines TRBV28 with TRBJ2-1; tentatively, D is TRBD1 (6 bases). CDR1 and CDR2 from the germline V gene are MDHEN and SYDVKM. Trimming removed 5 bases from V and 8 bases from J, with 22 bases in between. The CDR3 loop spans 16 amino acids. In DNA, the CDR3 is TGTGCCAGCAGTGCCCCAGGGACAAATGCTGGCCATGAGCAGTTCTTC. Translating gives CASSAPGTNAGHEQFF.

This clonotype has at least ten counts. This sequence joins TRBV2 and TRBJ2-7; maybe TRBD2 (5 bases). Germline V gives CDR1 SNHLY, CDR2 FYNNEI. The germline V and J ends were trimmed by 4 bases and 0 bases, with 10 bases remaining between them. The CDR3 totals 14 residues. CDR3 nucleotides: TGTGCCAGCAGTGCGGACTCGAGCTCCTACGAGCAGTACTTC. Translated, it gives CASSADSSSYEQYF.

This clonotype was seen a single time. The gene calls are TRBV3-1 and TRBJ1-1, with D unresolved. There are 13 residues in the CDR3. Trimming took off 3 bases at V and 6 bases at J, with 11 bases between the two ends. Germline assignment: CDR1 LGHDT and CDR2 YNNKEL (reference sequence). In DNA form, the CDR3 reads TGTGCCAGCAGCCATGGGGAAAGGGCTGAAGCTTTCTTT. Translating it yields CASSHGERAEAFF. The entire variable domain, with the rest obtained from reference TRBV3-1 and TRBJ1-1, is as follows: DTAVSQTPKYLVTQMGNDKSIKCEQNLGHDTMYWYKQDSKKFLKIMFSYNNKELIINETVPNRFSPKSPDKAHLNLHINSLELGDSAVYFCASSHGERAEAFFGQGTRLTVV.

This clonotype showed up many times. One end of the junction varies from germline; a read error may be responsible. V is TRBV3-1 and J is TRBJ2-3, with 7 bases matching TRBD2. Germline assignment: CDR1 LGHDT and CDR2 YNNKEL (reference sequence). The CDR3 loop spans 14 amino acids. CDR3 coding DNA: TGTGCCAGCAACCAAGCGGGAAGCACAGATACGCAGTATTTT. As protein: CASNQAGSTDTQYF.

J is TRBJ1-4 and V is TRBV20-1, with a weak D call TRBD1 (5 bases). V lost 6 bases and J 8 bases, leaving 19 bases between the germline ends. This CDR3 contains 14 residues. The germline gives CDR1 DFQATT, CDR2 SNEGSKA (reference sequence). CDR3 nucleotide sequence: TGCAGTGCACACGGGACTGGGTTAGCCGAAAAACTGTTTTTT. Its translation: CSAHGTGLAEKLFF.

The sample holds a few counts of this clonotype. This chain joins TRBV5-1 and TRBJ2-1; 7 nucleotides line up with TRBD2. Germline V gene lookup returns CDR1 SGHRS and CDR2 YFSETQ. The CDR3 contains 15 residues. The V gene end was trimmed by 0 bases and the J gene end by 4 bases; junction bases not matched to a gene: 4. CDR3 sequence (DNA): TGCGCCAGCAGCTTGGTGGCGGGAGAGTACAATGAGCAGTTCTTC. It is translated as CASSLVAGEYNEQFF.

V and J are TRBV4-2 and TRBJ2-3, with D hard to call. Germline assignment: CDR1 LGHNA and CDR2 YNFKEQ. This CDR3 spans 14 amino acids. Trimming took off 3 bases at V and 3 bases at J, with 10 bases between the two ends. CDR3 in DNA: TGTGCCAGCAGCCAGACTTTATTTACAGATACGCAGTATTTT. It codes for CASSQTLFTDTQYF.

CDR3 DNA sequence: TGTGCCAGTAGTATAGTAGGAAGGGGGCACTCGGGGGACTACGAGCAGTACTTC. It is translated as CASSIVGRGHSGDYEQYF. The chain joins TRBV19 to TRBJ2-7; a possible D gene is TRBD1 (7 bases). The germline V gene encodes CDR1 LNHDA and CDR2 SQIVND (reference sequence). V was pared by 1 base and J by 3 bases, with 22 bases between. This CDR3 contains 18 residues. Full variable domain (missing parts from reference TRBV19 and TRBJ2-7): DGGITQSPKYLFRKEGQNVTLSCEQNLNHDAMYWYRQDPGQGLRLIYYSQIVNDFQKGDIAEGYSVSREKKESFPLTVTSAQKNPTAFYLCASSIVGRGHSGDYEQYFGPGTRLTVT.

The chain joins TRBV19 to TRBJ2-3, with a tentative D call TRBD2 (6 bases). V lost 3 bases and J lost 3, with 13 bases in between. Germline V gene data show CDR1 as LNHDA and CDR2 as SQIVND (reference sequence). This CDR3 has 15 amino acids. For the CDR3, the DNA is TGTGCCAGTAGTATTACCGGGAGAGGGACAGATACGCAGTATTTT. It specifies CASSITGRGTDTQYF.

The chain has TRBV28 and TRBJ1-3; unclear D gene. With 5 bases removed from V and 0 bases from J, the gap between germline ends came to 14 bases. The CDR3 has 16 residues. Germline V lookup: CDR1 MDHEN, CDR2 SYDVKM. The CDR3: CASSPPDLFSGNTIYF. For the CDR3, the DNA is TGTGCCAGCAGTCCACCTGACTTGTTCTCTGGAAACACCATATATTTT.

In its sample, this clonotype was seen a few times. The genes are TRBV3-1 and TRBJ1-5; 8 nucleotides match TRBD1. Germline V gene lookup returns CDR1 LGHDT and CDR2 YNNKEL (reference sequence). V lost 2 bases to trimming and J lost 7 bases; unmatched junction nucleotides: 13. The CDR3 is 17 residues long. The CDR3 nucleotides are TGTGCCAGCAGCCAATTCCAAGACAGGGGCCAAGACCAGCCCCAGCATTTT. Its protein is CASSQFQDRGQDQPQHF.

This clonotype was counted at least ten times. The CDR3 reads CSARPIGAMRDEQYF. In nucleotides, the CDR3 is TGCAGTGCTAGGCCCATCGGGGCAATGCGGGACGAGCAGTACTTC. The rearrangement uses TRBV20-1 and TRBJ2-7; D may match TRBD1 or TRBD2 (5 bases each). The CDR3 runs 15 residues. V was clipped by 3 bases and J by 5 bases, with 20 bases between them. Germline V CDR1 and CDR2: DFQATT, SNEGSKA (reference sequence).

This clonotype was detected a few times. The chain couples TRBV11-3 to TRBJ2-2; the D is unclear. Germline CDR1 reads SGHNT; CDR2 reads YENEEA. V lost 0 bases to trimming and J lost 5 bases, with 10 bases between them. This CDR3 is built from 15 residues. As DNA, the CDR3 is TGTGCCAGCAGCTTAGAGGTCCTGGGAACCGGGGAGCTGTTTTTT. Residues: CASSLEVLGTGELFF.

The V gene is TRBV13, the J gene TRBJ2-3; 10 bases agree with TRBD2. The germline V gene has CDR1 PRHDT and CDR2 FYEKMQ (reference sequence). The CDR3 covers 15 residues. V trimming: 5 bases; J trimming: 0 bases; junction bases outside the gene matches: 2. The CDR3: CASSLAGESTDTQYF. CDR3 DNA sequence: TGTGCCAGCAGCCTAGCGGGAGAGAGCACAGATACGCAGTATTTT.

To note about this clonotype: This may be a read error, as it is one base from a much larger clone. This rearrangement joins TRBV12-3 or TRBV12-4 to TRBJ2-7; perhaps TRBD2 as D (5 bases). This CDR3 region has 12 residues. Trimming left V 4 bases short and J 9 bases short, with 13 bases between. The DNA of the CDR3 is TGTGCCAGCAGTTCCGGGAAGGAACGGCAGTACTTC. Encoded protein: CASSSGKERQYF.

As DNA, the CDR3 is TGTGCCGCAGGCGGGGCGGTACAAGAGACCCAGTACTTC. This gives the protein CAAGGAVQETQYF. The chain carries TRBV6-1 and TRBJ2-5; D is possibly TRBD2 (6 bases). The CDR3 spans 13 residues. CDR1 is MNHNS, CDR2 SASEGT, per germline. The V end was cut by 11 bases, the J end by 2 bases, with 15 bases between.

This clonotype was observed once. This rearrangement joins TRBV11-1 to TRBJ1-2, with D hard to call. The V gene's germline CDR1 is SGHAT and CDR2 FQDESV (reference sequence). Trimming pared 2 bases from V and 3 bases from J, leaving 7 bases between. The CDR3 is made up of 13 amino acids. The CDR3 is CASSLLYHYGYTF. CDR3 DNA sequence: TGTGCCAGCAGCTTACTCTACCACTATGGCTACACCTTC.

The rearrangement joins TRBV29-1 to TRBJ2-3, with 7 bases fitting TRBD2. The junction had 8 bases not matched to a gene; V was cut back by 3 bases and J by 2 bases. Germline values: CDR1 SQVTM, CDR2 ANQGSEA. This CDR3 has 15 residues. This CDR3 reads CSVEGGKGATDTQYF. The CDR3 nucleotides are TGCAGCGTTGAGGGAGGGAAAGGTGCCACAGATACGCAGTATTTT.

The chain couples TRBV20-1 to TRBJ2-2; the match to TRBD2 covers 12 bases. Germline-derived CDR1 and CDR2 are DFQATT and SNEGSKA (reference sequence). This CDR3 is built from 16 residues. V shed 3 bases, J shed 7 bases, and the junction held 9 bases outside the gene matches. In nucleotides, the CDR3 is TGCAGTGCTAGGGAACTAGCGGGAGGTTCAGGCGGGGAGCTGTTTTTT. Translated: CSARELAGGSGGELFF.